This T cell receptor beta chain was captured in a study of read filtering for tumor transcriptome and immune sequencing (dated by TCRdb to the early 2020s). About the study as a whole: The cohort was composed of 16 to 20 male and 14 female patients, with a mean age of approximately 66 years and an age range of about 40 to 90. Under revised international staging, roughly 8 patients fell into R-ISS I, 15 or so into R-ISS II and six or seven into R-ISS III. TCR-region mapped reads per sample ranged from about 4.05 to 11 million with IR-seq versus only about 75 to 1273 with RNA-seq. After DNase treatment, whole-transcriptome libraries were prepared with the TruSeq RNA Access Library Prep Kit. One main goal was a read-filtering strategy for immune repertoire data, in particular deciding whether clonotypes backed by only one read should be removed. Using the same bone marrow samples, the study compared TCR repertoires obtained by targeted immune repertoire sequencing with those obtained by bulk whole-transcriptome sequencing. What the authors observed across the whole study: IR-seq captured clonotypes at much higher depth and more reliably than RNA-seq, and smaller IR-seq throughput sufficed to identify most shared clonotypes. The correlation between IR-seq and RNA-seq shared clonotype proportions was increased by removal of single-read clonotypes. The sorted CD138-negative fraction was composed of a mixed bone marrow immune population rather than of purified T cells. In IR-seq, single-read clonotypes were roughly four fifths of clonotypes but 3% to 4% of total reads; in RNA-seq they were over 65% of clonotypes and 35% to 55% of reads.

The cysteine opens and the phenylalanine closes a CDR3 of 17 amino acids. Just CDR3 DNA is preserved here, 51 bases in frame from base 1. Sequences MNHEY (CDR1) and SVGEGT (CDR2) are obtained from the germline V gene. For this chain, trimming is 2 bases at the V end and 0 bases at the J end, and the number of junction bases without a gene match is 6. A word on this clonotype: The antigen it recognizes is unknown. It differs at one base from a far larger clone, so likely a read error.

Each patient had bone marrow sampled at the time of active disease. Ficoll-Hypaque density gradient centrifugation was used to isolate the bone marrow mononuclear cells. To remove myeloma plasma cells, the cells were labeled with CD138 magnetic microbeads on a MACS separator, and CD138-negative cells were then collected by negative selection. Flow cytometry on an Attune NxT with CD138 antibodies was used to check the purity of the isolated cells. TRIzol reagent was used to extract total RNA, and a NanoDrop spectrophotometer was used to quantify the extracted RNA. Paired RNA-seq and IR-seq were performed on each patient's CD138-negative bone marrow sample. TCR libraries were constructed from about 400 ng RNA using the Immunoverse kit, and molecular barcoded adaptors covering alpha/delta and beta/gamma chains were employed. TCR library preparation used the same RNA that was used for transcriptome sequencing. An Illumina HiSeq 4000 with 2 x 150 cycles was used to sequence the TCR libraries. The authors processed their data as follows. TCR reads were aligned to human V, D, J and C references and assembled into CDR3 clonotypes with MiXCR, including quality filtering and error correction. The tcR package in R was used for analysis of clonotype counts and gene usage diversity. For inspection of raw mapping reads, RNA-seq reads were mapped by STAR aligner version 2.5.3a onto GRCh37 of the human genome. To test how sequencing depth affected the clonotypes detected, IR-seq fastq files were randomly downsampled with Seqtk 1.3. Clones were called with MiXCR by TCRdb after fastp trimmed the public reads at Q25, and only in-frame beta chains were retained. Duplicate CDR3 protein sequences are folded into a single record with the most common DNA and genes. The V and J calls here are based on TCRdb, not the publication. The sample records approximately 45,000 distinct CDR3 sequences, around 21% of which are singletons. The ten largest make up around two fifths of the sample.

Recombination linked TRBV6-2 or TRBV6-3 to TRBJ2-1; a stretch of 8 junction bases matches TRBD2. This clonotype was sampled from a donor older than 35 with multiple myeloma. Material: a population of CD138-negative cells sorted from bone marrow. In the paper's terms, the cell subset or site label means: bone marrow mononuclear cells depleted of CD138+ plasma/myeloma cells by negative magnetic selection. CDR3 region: CASSYTASGPSYNEQFF. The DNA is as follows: TGTGCCAGCAGTTACACTGCTAGCGGGCCCTCCTACAATGAGCAGTTCTTC.